This record covers a single TCR beta chain. Its antigen is undetermined. CDR3-region Arm-PCR and iRepertoire HTBI primers produced the TCR beta libraries. Each CDR3 protein is one row after TCRdb ran MiXCR on the multiplex PCR reads. The sample includes around 400,000 distinct CDR3 sequences, around 20% of them seen just once. This sample was included in a study of regulatory T cells in long-lasting Graves disease. Study observations and caveats: Newly diagnosed disease favored TRBV20-1 and TRBJ2-1 over persistent disease.

This CDR3 contains 18 residues. After removal of 7 bases from V and 7 bases from J, the junction contained 19 bases not matched to a gene. Germline V CDR1 and CDR2: SGHAT, FQNNGV. The time point denotes: persistent/refractory GD, antithyroid drugs over 5 years with positive TRAb. Researchers made the TCR library from RNA that was extracted from PBMCs. The source was peripheral blood mononuclear cells (PBMCs), collected when the disease was refractory, from a patient treated with antithyroid drugs. This sequence originates from a female donor with Graves disease. The chain joins TRBV11-2 to TRBJ2-2, with TRBD2 identical over 9 bases. Written as DNA, the CDR3 is TGTGCCAGCAATCCTAGGTTGGCGGGAGGGCCCTTGGGCGGGGAGCTGTTTTTT. This sequence encodes CASNPRLAGGPLGGELFF.